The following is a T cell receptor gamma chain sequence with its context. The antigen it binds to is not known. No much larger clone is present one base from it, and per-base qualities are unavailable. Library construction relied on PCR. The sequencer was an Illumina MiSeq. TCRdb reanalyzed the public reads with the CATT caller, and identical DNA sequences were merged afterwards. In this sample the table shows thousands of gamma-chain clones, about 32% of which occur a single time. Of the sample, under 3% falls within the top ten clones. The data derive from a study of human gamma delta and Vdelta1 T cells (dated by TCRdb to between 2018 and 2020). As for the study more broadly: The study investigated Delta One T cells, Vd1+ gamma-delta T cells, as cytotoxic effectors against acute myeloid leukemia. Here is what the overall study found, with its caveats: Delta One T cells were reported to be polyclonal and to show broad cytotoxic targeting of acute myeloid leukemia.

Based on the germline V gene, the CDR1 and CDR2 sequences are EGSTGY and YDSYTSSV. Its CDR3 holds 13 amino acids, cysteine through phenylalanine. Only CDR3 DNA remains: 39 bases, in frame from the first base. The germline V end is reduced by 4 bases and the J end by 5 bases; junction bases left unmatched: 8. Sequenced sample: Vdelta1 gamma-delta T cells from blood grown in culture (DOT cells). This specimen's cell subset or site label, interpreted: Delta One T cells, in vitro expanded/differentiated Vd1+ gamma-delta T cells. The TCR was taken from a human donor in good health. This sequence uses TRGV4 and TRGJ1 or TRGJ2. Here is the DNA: TGTGCCACCTGGGACGGGAACAATTATAAGAAACTCTTT. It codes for CATWDGNNYKKLF.